Presented here are 18 T cell receptor beta chains from one specimen sequenced in a study of cytomegalovirus exposure and HLA in healthy donors. Both 60 Vbeta primers and 13 Jbeta primers went into the PCR. Generated by immunoSEQ multiplex PCR, the TCRdb table keeps only in-frame clones and is missing some. The data show about 120,000 clones, around two thirds seen once. The sequenced sample consisted of PBMCs. Receptor source: a woman aged 35 to 49 in good health and CMV-seropositive.

This clone ranks as medium-sized. The chain recombines TRBV5-1 with TRBJ1-2; 7 bases line up with TRBD1. The ends lost 3 bases at V and 0 bases at J; junction bases unmatched: 8. Germline V gene lookup returns CDR1 SGHRS and CDR2 YFSETQ. The CDR3 consists of 16 residues. The CDR3 DNA is TGCGCCAGCAGCTCACGGGACAGCCGTGCTAACTATGGCTACACCTTC. Protein sequence: CASSSRDSRANYGYTF.

V is TRBV18 and J is TRBJ2-7, with TRBD2 identical over 7 bases. Germline V CDR1 and CDR2: KGHSH, LQKENI. CDR3 length: 16 residues. Germline trimming cut 0 bases from V and 5 bases from J; bases unmatched to any gene: 10. As DNA, the CDR3 is TGTGCCAGCTCACCACCGACTAGCTCGGGGCAGCACGAGCAGTACTTC. Translation gives CASSPPTSSGQHEQYF.

This clone was recorded only once. This rearrangement joins TRBV21-1 to TRBJ1-3. TRBV21-1 is a documented pseudogene. This CDR3 contains 16 residues. CDR3 loop: CASSKGGGGSGNTIYF. The CDR3 region has the DNA TGTGCCAGCAGCAAGGGCGGGGGGGGCTCTGGAAACACCATATATTTT.

The V gene is TRBV5-8, the J gene TRBJ2-7, with D hard to call. Germline values: CDR1 SGHTS, CDR2 YDEGEE. This CDR3 spans 12 amino acids. The V and J ends lost 5 bases and 6 bases respectively, with 12 bases between them. The CDR3 sequence is CASSAPRCEQYF. CDR3 DNA: TGTGCCAGCAGTGCGCCCCGTTGCGAGCAGTACTTC.

The table lists this clone with a few counts. This sequence joins TRBV28 and TRBJ2-7; no clear D. Germline loops: CDR1 MDHEN, CDR2 SYDVKM. V gave up 2 bases and J gave up 1 base, with 6 bases separating them. This CDR3 is 13 amino acids long. The CDR3 coding sequence is TGTGCCAGCAGTTTAGGTCAGTCCTACGAGCAGTACTTC. Protein: CASSLGQSYEQYF.

The rearrangement joins TRBV21-1 to TRBJ2-7; TRBD2, the D gene given by the table, was not confirmed from the DNA. TRBV21-1 is a pseudogene segment. The CDR3 extends over 16 amino acids. The CDR3 sequence is CASSRPGGRSSYEQYF. CDR3 in DNA: TGTGCCAGCAGCCGCCCCGGGGGGAGAAGCTCCTACGAGCAGTACTTC.

This chain joins TRBV5-6 and TRBJ2-3, with TRBD2 identical over 8 bases. Germline V gene data show CDR1 as SGHDT and CDR2 as YYEEEE. This CDR3 contains 15 residues. V gave up 1 base and J gave up 4 bases; unmatched junction bases: 5. DNA of the CDR3: TGTGCCAGCAGCTTGAAGGAGCGGGGGTCAGATACGCAGTATTTT. Its protein product is CASSLKERGSDTQYF.

The rearrangement joins TRBV5-4 to TRBJ2-1; D not certain. Per germline, CDR1 SGHNT and CDR2 YYREEE (reference sequence). V gave up 3 bases and J gave up 0 bases, with 10 bases separating them. The CDR3 loop spans 15 amino acids. The CDR3 DNA sequence: TGTGCCAGCAGCTCTGAGCCAAGCTCCTACAATGAGCAGTTCTTC. Its translation is CASSSEPSSYNEQFF.

The CDR3 bases are TGTGCCAGCAGCGTAGCAGGGGTAGAAGAGACCCAGTACTTC. Residues: CASSVAGVEETQYF. The chain couples TRBV9 to TRBJ2-5; D possibly corresponds to TRBD1 (6 bases). With 0 bases removed from V and 3 bases from J, the gap between germline ends came to 9 bases. The length of the CDR3 is 14 residues. Germline lookup yields CDR1 SGDLS and CDR2 YYNGEE.

For the CDR3, the DNA is TGCAGCGTTGCTAGGCGGGGCTCAGATACGCAGTATTTT. It specifies CSVARRGSDTQYF. The J gene is TRBJ2-3, the V gene TRBV29-1; tentatively, D is TRBD2 (6 bases). CDR1 and CDR2 from the germline V gene are SQVTM and ANQGSEA. This CDR3 has 13 residues. Trimming took off 4 bases at V and 4 bases at J, with 12 bases between the two ends.

The chain carries TRBV12-5 and TRBJ2-1; the match to TRBD2 covers 8 bases. Germline V gene data show CDR1 as LGHNT and CDR2 as FRNRAP. The V and J ends lost 2 bases and 7 bases, in that order; junction bases with no gene match: 10. The CDR3 sequence is 16 residues long. The CDR3 DNA follows: TGTGCTAGTGGTTTGAACGCACTAGCGGTCGGGAATGAGCAGTTCTTC. Protein sequence: CASGLNALAVGNEQFF.

This clone was detected a few times. V is TRBV6-6 and J is TRBJ2-3, with 7 positions matching TRBD1. V dropped 7 bases and J dropped 0; count of bases not matched to a gene: 4. CDR1 is MNHNY, CDR2 SVGAGI, per germline (reference sequence). The CDR3 contains 14 residues. The CDR3 loop is CASMGTASTDTQYF. The CDR3 coding sequence is TGTGCCAGCATGGGGACAGCTAGCACAGATACGCAGTATTTT.

The chain employs TRBV7-9 and TRBJ2-1, with a possible D match to TRBD2 (5 bases). The germline V and J ends were trimmed by 5 bases and 10 bases, with 15 bases remaining between them. CDR3 length: 13 residues. CDR1 SEHNR and CDR2 FQNEAQ come from the germline V gene (reference sequence). The CDR3 sequence is CASSPRTLGEQFF. Here the CDR3 DNA reads TGTGCCAGCAGCCCCCGGACTCTCGGGGAGCAGTTCTTC.

This rearrangement joins TRBV15 to TRBJ2-3, with 9 bases identical to TRBD2. Germline V gene sequence: CDR1 LNHNV, CDR2 YYDKDF (reference sequence). V was pared by 1 base and J by 4 bases, with 3 bases of the junction left unmatched. This CDR3 has 15 amino acids. In DNA form, the CDR3 reads TGTGCCACCAGCAGAGTGCGGGAGGGGGCAGATACGCAGTATTTT. This translates into CATSRVREGADTQYF. Complete variable domain (other parts from reference TRBV15 and TRBJ2-3): DAMVIQNPRYQVTQFGKPVTLSCSQTLNHNVMYWYQQKSSQAPKLLFHYYDKDFNNEADTPDNFQSRRPNTSFCFLDIRSPGLGDTAMYLCATSRVREGADTQYFGPGTRLTVL.

V and J are TRBV2 and TRBJ2-2; 11 positions agree with TRBD2. The germline CDR1 and CDR2 sequences are SNHLY and FYNNEI. The trim removed 3 bases at V and 5 bases at J, leaving 5 bases unmatched. The CDR3 extends over 16 amino acids. CDR3 sequence: CASSESASGRTGELFF. The CDR3 DNA sequence: TGTGCCAGCAGTGAGAGCGCTAGCGGGAGGACCGGGGAGCTGTTTTTT. The entire variable domain, with the rest obtained from reference TRBV2 and TRBJ2-2, is as follows: EPEVTQTPSHQVTQMGQEVILRCVPISNHLYFYWYRQILGQKVEFLVSFYNNEISEKSEIFDDQFSVERPDGSNFTLKIRSTKLEDSAMYFCASSESASGRTGELFFGEGSRLTVL.

This rearrangement joins TRBV18 to TRBJ2-7; TRBD2 aligns across 10 bases. CDR3 length equals 14 residues. CDR1 and CDR2 from the germline V gene are KGHSH and LQKENI. V shed 5 bases, J shed 3 bases, and the junction held 4 bases outside the gene matches. This CDR3 reads CASSFASGSYEQYF. CDR3 sequence (DNA): TGTGCCAGCTCATTCGCTAGCGGGAGCTACGAGCAGTACTTC.

The chain is built from TRBV7-9 and TRBJ1-1; 12 bases agree with TRBD1. V lost 4 bases to trimming and J lost 4 bases; unmatched junction nucleotides: 4. Germline V gene lookup returns CDR1 SEHNR and CDR2 FQNEAQ (reference sequence). The CDR3 is 15 amino acids. The CDR3: CASSSGQGARTEAFF. CDR3 DNA: TGTGCCAGCAGCTCGGGACAGGGGGCGCGCACTGAAGCTTTCTTT.

With respect to this clone: This CDR3 is also generated by other DNA sequences in the sample. The chain couples TRBV18 to TRBJ2-7; D might be TRBD2 (6 bases). The CDR3 is 12 amino acids. Trimming pared 3 bases from V and 5 bases from J, leaving 8 bases between. Germline assignment: CDR1 KGHSH and CDR2 LQKENI. The CDR3 here is CASSPGGDEQYF. The CDR3 coding sequence is TGTGCCAGCTCACCTGGAGGGGACGAGCAGTACTTC.